This TCR beta chain originates from a study of CD4+ T cells in melanoma. Overall study findings and caveats: CD8+ T cell, macrophage and B cell function reportedly correlated with neoantigen-specific CD4+ T cells. Diverse differentiation states were reported for melanoma neoantigen-specific CD4+ T cells.

By proportion, this clone is medium-sized. Antigen unknown. V gave up 0 bases and J gave up 6 bases, with 8 bases separating them. The CDR3 has 14 residues. The V gene's germline CDR1 is WSHSY and CDR2 SAAADI. Repertoires were generated with immunoSEQ multiplex PCR, while TCRdb's copy carries only in-frame clones and drops some. The table records about 9,600 clones, 70% to 75% of them present only once. The sample comprised cells from a culture (not recorded whether cultured in vitro). This TCR was sampled from a human donor with melanoma. The J gene is TRBJ2-2, the V gene TRBV10-2; no firm D call. The CDR3 loop is CASSESGQSGELFF. Here the CDR3 DNA reads TGCGCCAGCAGTGAGTCAGGGCAGTCCGGGGAGCTGTTTTTT.